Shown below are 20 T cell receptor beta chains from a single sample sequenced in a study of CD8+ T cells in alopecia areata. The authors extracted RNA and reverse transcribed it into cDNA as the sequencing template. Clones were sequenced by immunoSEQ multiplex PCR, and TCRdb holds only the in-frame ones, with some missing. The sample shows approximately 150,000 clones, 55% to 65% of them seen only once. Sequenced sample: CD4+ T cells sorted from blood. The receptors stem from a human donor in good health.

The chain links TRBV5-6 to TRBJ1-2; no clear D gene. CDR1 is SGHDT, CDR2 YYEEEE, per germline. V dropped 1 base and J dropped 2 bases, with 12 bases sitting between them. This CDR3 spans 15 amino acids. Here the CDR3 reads CASSLIRRSNYGYTF. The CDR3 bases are TGTGCCAGCAGCTTGATCCGGAGATCCAACTATGGCTACACCTTC.

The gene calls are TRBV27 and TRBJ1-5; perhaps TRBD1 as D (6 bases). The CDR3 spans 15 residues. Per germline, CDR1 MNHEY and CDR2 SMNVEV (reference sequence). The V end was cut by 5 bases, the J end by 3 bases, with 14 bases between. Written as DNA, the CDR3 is TGTGCCAGCAGTCCGATGACAGGATACAATCAGCCCCAGCATTTT. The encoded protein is CASSPMTGYNQPQHF.

The DNA of the CDR3 is TGTGCCTGGAGTGGGGGAGGGGGTAACAATGAGCAGTTCTTC. As protein: CAWSGGGGNNEQFF. The chain uses TRBV30 and TRBJ2-1; a weak D match, TRBD2 (7 bases). Trimming removed 1 base from V and 5 bases from J, with 12 bases in between. The CDR3 has 14 residues. Germline CDR1 reads GTSNPN; CDR2 reads SVGIG (reference sequence).

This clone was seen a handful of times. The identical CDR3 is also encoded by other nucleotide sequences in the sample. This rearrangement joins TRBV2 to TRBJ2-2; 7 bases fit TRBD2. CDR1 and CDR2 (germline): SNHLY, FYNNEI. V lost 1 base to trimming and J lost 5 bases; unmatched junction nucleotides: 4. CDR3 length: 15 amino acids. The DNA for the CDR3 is TGTGCCAGCAGTGAAGTCGCGGGAGAAACCGGGGAGCTGTTTTTT. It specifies CASSEVAGETGELFF.

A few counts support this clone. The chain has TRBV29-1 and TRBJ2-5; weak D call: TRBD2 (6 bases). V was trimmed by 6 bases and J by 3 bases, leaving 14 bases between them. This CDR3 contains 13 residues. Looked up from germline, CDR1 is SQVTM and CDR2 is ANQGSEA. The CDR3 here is CSVRPGVEETQYF. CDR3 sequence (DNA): TGCAGCGTCCGGCCGGGAGTTGAAGAGACCCAGTACTTC.

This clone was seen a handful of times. The chain's CDR3 is CASSLWGLQETQYF. As DNA, the CDR3 is TGTGCCAGCAGTCTTTGGGGGCTGCAAGAGACCCAGTACTTC. V usage is TRBV7-2 and J usage is TRBJ2-5; D perhaps matches TRBD1 (6 bases). With 6 bases removed from V and 2 bases from J, the gap between germline ends came to 13 bases. The CDR3 has 14 amino acids. The germline CDR1 and CDR2 sequences are SGHTA and FQGNSA.

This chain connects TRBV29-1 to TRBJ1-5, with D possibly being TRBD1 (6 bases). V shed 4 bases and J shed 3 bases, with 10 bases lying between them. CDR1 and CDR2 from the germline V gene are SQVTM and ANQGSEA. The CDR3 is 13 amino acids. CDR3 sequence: CSVVEGVNQPQHF. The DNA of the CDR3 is TGCAGCGTTGTCGAGGGGGTCAATCAGCCCCAGCATTTT.

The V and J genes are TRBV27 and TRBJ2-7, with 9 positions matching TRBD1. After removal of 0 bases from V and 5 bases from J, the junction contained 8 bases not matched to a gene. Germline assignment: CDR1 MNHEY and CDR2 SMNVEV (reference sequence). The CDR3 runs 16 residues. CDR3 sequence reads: CASSLSWDRARHEQYF. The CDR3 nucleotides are TGTGCCAGCAGTTTATCCTGGGACAGGGCGAGGCACGAGCAGTACTTC.

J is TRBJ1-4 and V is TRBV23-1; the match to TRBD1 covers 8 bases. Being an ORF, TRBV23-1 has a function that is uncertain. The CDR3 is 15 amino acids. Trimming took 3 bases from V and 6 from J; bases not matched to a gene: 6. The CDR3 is CASSQTDRVDEKLFF. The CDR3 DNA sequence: TGCGCCAGCAGTCAGACGGACAGGGTAGATGAAAAACTGTTTTTT.

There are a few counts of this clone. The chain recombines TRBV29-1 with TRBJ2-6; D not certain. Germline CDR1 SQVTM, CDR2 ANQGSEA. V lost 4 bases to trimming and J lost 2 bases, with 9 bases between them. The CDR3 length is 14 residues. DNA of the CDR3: TGCAGCGTTGCCAGTGCAGCTGGGGCCAACGTCCTGACTTTC. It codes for CSVASAAGANVLTF. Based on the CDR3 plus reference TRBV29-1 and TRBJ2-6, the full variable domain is SAVISQKPSRDICQRGTSLTIQCQVDSQVTMMFWYRQQPGQSLTLIATANQGSEATYESGFVIDKFPISRPNLTFSTLTVSNMSPEDSSIYLCSVASAAGANVLTFGAGSRLTVL.

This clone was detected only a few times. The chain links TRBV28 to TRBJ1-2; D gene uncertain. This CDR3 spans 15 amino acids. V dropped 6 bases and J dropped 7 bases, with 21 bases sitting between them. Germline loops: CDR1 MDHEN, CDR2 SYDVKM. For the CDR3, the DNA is TGTGCCAGCAGCTTTATATCCCCAGTGGGATTTGGCTACACCTTC. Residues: CASSFISPVGFGYTF.

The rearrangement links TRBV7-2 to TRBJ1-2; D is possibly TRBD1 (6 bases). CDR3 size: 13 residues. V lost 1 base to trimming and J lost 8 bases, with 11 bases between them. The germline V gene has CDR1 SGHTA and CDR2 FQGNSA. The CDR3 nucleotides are TGTGCCAGCAGCTTAGGTCAGGGGTACGGCTACACCTTC. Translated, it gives CASSLGQGYGYTF.

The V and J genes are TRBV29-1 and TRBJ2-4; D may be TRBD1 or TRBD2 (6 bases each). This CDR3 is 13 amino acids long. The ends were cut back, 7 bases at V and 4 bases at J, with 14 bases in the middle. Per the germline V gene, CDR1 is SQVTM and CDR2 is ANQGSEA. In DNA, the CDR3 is TGCAGCGCCGCGGAGGGGGGTAAAAACATTCAGTACTTC. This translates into CSAAEGGKNIQYF. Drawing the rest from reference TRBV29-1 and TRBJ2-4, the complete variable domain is SAVISQKPSRDICQRGTSLTIQCQVDSQVTMMFWYRQQPGQSLTLIATANQGSEATYESGFVIDKFPISRPNLTFSTLTVSNMSPEDSSIYLCSAAEGGKNIQYFGAGTRLSVL.

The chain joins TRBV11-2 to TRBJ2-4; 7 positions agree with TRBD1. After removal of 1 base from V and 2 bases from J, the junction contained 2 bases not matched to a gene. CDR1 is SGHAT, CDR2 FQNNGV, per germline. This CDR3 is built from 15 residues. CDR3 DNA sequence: TGTGCCAGCAGCTTAGGAGGGGGCACCAAAAACATTCAGTACTTC. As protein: CASSLGGGTKNIQYF.

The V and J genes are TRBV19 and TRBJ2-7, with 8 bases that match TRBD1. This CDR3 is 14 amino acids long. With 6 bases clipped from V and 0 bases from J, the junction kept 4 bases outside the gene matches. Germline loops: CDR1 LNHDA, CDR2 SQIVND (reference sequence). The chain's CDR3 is CASSGTGNSYEQYF. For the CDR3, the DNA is TGTGCCAGTAGCGGGACAGGAAACTCCTACGAGCAGTACTTC. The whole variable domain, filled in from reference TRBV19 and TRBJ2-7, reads DGGITQSPKYLFRKEGQNVTLSCEQNLNHDAMYWYRQDPGQGLRLIYYSQIVNDFQKGDIAEGYSVSREKKESFPLTVTSAQKNPTAFYLCASSGTGNSYEQYFGPGTRLTVT.

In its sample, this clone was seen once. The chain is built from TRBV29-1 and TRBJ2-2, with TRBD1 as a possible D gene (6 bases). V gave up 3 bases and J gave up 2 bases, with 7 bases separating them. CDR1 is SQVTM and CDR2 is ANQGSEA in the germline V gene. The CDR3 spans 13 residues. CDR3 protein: CSVDRGNTGELFF. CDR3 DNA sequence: TGCAGCGTTGACAGGGGTAACACCGGGGAGCTGTTTTTT.

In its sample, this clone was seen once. In DNA, the CDR3 is TGCAGCGGGATATCCTTAGCGGGAGGTCTACAGACCCAGTACTTC. Amino acids: CSGISLAGGLQTQYF. The chain joins TRBV29-1 to TRBJ2-5; 10 nucleotides agree with TRBD2. CDR1 and CDR2 (germline): SQVTM, ANQGSEA. This CDR3 region has 15 residues. V lost 7 bases and J lost 6; bases outside the gene matches: 14.

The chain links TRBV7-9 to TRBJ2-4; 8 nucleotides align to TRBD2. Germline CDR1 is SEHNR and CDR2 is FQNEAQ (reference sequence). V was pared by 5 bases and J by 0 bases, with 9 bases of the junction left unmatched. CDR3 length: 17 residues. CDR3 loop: CASSVASGGLAKNIQYF. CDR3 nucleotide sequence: TGTGCCAGCAGCGTGGCGAGCGGGGGTTTAGCCAAAAACATTCAGTACTTC. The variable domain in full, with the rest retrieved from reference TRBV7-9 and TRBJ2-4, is DTGVSQNPRHKITKRGQNVTFRCDPISEHNRLYWYRQTLGQGPEFLTYFQNEAQLEKSRLLSDRFSAERPKGSFSTLEIQRTEQGDSAMYLCASSVASGGLAKNIQYFGAGTRLSVL.

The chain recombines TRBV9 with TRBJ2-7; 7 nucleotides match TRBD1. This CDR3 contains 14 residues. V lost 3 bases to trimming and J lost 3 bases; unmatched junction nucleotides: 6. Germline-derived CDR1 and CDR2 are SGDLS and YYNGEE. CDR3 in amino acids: CASSARQGHYEQYF. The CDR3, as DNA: TGTGCCAGCAGCGCTAGACAGGGCCACTACGAGCAGTACTTC.

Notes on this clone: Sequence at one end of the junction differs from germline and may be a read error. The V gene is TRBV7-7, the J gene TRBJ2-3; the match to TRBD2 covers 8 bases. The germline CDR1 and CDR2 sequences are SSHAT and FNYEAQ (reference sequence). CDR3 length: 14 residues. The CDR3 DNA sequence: TGTGCTAGCAGCCTTGGACTAGCTGGAGATACGCAGTATTTT. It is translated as CASSLGLAGDTQYF.